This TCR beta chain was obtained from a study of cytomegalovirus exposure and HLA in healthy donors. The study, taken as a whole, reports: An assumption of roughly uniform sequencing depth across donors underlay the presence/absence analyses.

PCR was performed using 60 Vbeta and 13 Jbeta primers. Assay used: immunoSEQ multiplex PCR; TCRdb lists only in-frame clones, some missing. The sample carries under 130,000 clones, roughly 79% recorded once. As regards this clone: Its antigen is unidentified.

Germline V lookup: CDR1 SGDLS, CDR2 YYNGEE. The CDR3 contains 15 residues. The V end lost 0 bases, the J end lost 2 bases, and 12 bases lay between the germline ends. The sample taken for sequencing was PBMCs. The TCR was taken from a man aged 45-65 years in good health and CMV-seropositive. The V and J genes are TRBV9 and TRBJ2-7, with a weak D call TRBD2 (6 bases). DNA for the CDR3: TGTGCCAGCAGCGTAGGGGCCGGGACTCCCTACGAGCAGTACTTC. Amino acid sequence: CASSVGAGTPYEQYF. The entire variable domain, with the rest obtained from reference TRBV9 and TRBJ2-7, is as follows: DSGVTQTPKHLITATGQRVTLRCSPRSGDLSVYWYQQSLDQGLQFLIQYYNGEERAKGNILERFSAQQFPDLHSELNLSSLELGDSALYFCASSVGAGTPYEQYFGPGTRLTVT.